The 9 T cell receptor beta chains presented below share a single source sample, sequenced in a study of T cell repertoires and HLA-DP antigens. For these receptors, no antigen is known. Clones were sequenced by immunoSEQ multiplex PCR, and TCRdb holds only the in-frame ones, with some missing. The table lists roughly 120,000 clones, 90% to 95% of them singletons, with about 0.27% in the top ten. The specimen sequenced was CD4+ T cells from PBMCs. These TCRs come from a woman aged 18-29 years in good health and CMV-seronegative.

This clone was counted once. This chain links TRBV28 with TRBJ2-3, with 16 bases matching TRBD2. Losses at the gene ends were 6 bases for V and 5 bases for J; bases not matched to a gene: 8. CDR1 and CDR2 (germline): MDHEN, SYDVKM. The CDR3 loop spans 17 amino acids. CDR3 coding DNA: TGTGCCAGCAGCAAGGGACTAGCGGGGGGGGCGCGAGATACGCAGTATTTT. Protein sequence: CASSKGLAGGARDTQYF.

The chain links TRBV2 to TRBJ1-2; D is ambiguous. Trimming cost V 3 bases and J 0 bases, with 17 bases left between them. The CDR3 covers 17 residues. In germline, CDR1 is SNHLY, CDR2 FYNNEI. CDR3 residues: CASSENQQIFSNYGYTF. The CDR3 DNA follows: TGTGCCAGCAGTGAGAATCAGCAGATTTTCTCTAACTATGGCTACACCTTC.

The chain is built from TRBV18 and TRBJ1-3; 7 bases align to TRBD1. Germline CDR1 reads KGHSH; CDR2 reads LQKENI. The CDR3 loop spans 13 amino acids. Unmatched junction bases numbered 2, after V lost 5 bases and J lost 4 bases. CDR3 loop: CASSTDRGNTIYF. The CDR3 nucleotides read TGTGCCAGCTCAACGGACAGGGGAAACACCATATATTTT. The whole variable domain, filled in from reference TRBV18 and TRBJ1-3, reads NAGVMQNPRHLVRRRGQEARLRCSPMKGHSHVYWYRQLPEEGLKFMVYLQKENIIDESGMPKERFSAEFPKEGPSILRIQQVVRGDSAAYFCASSTDRGNTIYFGEGSWLTVV.

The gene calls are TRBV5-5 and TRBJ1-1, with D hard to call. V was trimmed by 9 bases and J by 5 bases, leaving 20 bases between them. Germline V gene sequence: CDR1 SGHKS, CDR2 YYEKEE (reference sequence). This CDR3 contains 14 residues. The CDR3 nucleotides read TGTGCCACCTTAAGGACCCCGGATGGTACTGAAGCTTTCTTT. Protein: CATLRTPDGTEAFF.

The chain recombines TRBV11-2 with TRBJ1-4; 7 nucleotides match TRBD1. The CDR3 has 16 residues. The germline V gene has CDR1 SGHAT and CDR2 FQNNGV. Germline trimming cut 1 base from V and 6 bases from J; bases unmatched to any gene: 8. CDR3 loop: CASSLGGGAIYEKLFF. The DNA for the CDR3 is TGTGCCAGCAGCTTAGGAGGGGGCGCGATCTATGAAAAACTGTTTTTT.

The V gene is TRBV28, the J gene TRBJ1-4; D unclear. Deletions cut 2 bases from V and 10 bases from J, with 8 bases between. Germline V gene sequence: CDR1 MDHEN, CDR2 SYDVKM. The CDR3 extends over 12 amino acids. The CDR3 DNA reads TGTGCCAGCAGTTTAGAGAGGAGAAAACTGTTTTTT. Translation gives CASSLERRKLFF.

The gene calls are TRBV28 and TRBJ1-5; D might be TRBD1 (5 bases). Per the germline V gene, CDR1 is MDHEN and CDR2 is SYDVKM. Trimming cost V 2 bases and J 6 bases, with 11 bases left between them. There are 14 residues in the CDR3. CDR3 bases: TGTGCCAGCAGTTTAGGGCAGGGAAGTCAGCCCCAGCATTTT. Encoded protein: CASSLGQGSQPQHF.

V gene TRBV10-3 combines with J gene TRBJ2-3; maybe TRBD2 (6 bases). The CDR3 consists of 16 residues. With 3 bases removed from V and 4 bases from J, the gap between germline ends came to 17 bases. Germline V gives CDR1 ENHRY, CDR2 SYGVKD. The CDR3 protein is CAISERGGAPADTQYF. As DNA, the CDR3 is TGTGCCATCAGTGAACGGGGCGGGGCGCCGGCAGATACGCAGTATTTT.

The CDR3 bases are TGTGCCAGCAGCTTAGCGGGCGCGAACAATGAGCAGTTCTTC. Translation gives CASSLAGANNEQFF. The chain combines TRBV7-2 with TRBJ2-1, with no clear D. The germline CDR1 and CDR2 sequences are SGHTA and FQGNSA. V gave up 0 bases and J gave up 5 bases, with 8 bases separating them. The CDR3 totals 14 residues.